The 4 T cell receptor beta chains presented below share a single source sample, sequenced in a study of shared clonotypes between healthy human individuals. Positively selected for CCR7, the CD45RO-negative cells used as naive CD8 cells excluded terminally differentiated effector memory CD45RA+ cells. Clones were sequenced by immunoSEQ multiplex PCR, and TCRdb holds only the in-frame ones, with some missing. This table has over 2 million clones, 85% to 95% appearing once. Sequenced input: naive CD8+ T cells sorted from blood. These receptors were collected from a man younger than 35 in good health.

The CDR3 sequence is CASSLNPSGRAYEQYF. The CDR3 DNA sequence: TGTGCCAGCAGCTTGAACCCCTCGGGACGGGCCTACGAGCAGTACTTC. The chain carries TRBV5-6 and TRBJ2-7; TRBD1 or TRBD2 may be the D gene (5 bases each). This CDR3 has 16 amino acids. Trimming took 1 base from V and 2 from J, leaving 16 bases between them. Germline-derived CDR1 and CDR2 are SGHDT and YYEEEE.

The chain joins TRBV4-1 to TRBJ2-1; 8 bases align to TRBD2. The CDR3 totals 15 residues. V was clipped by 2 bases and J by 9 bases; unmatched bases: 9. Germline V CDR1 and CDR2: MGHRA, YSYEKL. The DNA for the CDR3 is TGCGCCAGCAGCCAATTGGAGACTAGCGCCGGTGAGCAGTTCTTC. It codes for CASSQLETSAGEQFF.

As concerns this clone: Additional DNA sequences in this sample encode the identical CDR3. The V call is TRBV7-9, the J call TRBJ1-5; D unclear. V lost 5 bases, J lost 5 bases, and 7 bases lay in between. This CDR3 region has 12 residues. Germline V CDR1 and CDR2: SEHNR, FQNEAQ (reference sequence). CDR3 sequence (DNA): TGTGCCAGCAGCCTGGAGGATCAGCCCCAGCATTTT. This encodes CASSLEDQPQHF. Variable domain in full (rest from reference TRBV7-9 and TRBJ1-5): DTGVSQNPRHKITKRGQNVTFRCDPISEHNRLYWYRQTLGQGPEFLTYFQNEAQLEKSRLLSDRFSAERPKGSFSTLEIQRTEQGDSAMYLCASSLEDQPQHFGDGTRLSIL.

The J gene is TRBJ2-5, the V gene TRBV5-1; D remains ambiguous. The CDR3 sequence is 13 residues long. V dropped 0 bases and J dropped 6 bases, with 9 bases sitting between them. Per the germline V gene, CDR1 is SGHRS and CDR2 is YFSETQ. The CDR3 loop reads CASSLEGDQTQYF. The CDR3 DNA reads TGCGCCAGCAGCTTGGAGGGCGATCAGACCCAGTACTTC.